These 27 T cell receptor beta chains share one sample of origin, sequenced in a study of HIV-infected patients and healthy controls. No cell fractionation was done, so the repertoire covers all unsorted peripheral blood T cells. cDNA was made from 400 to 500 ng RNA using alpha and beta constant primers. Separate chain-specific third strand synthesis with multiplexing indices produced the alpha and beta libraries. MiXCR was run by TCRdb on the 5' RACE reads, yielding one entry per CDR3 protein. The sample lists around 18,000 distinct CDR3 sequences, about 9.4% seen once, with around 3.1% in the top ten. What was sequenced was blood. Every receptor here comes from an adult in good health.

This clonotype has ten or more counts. In DNA, the CDR3 is TGCAGTGCTAGTTCTGGACCACCCTCTGGGGCCAACGTCCTGACTTTC. Its translation: CSASSGPPSGANVLTF. The chain is built from TRBV20-1 and TRBJ2-6; D not certain. The CDR3 runs 16 residues. V shed 3 bases and J shed 0 bases, with 12 bases lying between them. Looked up from germline, CDR1 is DFQATT and CDR2 is SNEGSKA (reference sequence).

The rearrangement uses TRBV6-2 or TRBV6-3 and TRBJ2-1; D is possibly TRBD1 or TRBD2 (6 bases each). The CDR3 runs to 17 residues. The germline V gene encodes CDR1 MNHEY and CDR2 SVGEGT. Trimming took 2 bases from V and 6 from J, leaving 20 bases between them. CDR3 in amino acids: CASSYPGSGGKSNEQFF. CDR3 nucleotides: TGTGCCAGCAGTTACCCTGGATCCGGGGGCAAGAGCAATGAGCAGTTCTTC.

The CDR3 loop reads CASSNRGRTYEQYF. CDR3 coding DNA: TGTGCCAGCAGCAACCGGGGCCGGACCTACGAGCAGTACTTC. The chain recombines TRBV7-2 with TRBJ2-7; D is perhaps TRBD1 or TRBD2 (5 bases each). CDR3 size: 14 residues. Trimming left V 5 bases short and J 2 bases short, with 13 bases between. In germline, CDR1 is SGHTA, CDR2 FQGNSA. The entire variable domain, with the rest obtained from reference TRBV7-2 and TRBJ2-7, is as follows: GAGVSQSPSNKVTEKGKDVELRCDPISGHTALYWYRQSLGQGLEFLIYFQGNSAPDKSGLPSDRFSAERTGGSVSTLTIQRTQQEDSAVYLCASSNRGRTYEQYFGPGTRLTVT.

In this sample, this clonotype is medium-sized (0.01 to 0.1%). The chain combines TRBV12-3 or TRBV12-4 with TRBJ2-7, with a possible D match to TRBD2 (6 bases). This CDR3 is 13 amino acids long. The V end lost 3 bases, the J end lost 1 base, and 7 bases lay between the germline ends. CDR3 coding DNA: TGTGCCAGCAGTTTTGGAGGGTCCTACGAGCAGTACTTC. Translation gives CASSFGGSYEQYF.

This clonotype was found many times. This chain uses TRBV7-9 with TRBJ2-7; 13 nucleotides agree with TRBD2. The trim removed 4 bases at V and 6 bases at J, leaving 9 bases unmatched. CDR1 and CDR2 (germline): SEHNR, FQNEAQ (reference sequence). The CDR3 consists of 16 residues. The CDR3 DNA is TGTGCCAGCAGCTCCATACTAGCGGGAGGGCCCGGCGAGCAGTACTTC. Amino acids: CASSSILAGGPGEQYF.

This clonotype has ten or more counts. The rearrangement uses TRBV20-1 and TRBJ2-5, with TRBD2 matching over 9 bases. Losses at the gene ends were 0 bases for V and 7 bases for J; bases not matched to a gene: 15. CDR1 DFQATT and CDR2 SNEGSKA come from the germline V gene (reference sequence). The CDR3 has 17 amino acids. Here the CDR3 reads CSARDQSSGSTFWTQYF. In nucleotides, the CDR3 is TGCAGTGCTAGAGATCAAAGTAGCGGGAGCACTTTTTGGACCCAGTACTTC.

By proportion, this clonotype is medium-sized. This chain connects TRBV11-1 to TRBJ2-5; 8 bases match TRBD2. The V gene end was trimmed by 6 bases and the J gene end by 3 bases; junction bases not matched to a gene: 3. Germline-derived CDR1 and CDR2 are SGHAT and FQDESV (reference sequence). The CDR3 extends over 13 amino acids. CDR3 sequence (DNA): TGTGCCAGCAGTCGTAGCGGGGAAGAGACCCAGTACTTC. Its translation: CASSRSGEETQYF.

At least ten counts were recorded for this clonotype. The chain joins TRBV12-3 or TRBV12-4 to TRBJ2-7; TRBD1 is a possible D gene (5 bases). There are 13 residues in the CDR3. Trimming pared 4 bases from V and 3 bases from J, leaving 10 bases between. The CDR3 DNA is TGTGCCAGCAGTTCCAGGGAAATCTACGAGCAGTACTTC. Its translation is CASSSREIYEQYF.

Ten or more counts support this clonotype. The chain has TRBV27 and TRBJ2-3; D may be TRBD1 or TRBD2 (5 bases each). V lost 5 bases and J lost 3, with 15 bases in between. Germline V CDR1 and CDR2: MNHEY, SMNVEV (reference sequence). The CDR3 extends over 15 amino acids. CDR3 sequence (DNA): TGTGCCAGCAGTCATCGGGACGGTACTACAGATACGCAGTATTTT. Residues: CASSHRDGTTDTQYF.

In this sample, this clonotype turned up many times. The CDR3 sequence is CSVEVTSGGAYNEQFF. In DNA, the CDR3 is TGCAGCGTTGAAGTCACTAGCGGGGGGGCCTACAATGAGCAGTTCTTC. The rearrangement joins TRBV29-1 to TRBJ2-1; 13 nucleotides agree with TRBD2. CDR1 SQVTM and CDR2 ANQGSEA come from the germline V gene. V trimming: 1 base; J trimming: 2 bases; junction bases outside the gene matches: 2. The CDR3 length is 16 residues.

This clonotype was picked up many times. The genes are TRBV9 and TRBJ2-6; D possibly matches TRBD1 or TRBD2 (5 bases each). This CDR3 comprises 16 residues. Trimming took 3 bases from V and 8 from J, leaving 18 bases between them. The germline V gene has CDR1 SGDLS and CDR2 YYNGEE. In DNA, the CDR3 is TGTGCCAGCAGCGCGGGGCGAGAACTGGGCACCAACGTCCTGACTTTC. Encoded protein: CASSAGRELGTNVLTF.

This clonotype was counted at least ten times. CDR3 nucleotides: TGTGCCAGCAGCTTGACTAGCGGGGCCGCCTGGGGGCAGTACTTC. Its translation: CASSLTSGAAWGQYF. The chain recombines TRBV14 with TRBJ2-7; TRBD2 matches 11 bases. Trimming at V came to 5 bases and at J to 9 bases, leaving 12 bases not matched to a gene. CDR3 length: 15 amino acids. The germline V gene encodes CDR1 SGHDN and CDR2 FVKESK.

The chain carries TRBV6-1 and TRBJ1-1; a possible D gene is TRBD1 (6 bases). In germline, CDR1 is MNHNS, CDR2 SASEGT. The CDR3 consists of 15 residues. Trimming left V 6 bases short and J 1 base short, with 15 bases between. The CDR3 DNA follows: TGTGCCAGCAGGTCCTCCGGGACACCGAACACTGAAGCTTTCTTT. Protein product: CASRSSGTPNTEAFF.

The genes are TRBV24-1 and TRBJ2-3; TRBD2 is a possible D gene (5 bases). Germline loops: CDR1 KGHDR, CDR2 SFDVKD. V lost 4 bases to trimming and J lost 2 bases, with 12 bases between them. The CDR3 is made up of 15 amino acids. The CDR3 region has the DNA TGTGCCACCAGTGAAGCGGAGCATGACACAGATACGCAGTATTTT. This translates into CATSEAEHDTDTQYF.

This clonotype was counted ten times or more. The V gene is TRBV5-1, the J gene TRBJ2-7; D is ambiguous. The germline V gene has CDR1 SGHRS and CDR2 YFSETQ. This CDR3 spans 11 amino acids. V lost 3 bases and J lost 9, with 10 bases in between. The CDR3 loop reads CASSSDGAQYF. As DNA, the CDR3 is TGCGCCAGCAGCTCGGACGGCGCGCAGTACTTC.

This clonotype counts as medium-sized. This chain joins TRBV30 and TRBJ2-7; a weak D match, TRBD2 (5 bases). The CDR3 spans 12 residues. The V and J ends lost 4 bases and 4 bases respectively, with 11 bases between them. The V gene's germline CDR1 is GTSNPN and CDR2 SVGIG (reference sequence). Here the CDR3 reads CAWNSGMYEQYF. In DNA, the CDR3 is TGTGCCTGGAACAGCGGCATGTACGAGCAGTACTTC.

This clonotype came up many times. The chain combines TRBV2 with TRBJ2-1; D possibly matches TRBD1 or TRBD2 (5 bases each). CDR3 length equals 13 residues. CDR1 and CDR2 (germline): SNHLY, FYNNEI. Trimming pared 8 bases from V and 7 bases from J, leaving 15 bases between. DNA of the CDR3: TGTGCCAGCTCCACGGGGCATGGAAATGAGCAGTTCTTC. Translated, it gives CASSTGHGNEQFF.

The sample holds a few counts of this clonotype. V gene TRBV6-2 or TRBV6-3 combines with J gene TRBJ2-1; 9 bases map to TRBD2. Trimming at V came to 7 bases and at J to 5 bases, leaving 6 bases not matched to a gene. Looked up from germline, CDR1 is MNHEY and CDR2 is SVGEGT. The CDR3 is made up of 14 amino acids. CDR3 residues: CASTVRGGHNEQFF. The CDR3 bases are TGTGCCAGCACGGTGCGGGGGGGTCACAATGAGCAGTTCTTC.

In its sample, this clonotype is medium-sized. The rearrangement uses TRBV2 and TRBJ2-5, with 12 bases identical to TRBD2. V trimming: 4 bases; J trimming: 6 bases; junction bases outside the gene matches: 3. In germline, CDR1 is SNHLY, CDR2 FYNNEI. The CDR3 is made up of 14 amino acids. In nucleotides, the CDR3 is TGTGCCAGCAGTGGACTAGCGGGAGAAAAGACCCAGTACTTC. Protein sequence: CASSGLAGEKTQYF.

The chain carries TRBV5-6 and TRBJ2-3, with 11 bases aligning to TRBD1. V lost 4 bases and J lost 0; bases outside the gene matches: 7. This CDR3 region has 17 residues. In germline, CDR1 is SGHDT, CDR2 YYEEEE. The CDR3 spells CASSRGQGASSTDTQYF. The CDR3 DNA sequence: TGTGCCAGCAGCAGAGGACAGGGGGCCTCGAGCACAGATACGCAGTATTTT. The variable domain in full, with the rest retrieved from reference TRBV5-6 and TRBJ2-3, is DAGVTQSPTHLIKTRGQQVTLRCSPKSGHDTVSWYQQALGQGPQFIFQYYEEEERQRGNFPDRFSGHQFPNYSSELNVNALLLGDSALYLCASSRGQGASSTDTQYFGPGTRLTVL.

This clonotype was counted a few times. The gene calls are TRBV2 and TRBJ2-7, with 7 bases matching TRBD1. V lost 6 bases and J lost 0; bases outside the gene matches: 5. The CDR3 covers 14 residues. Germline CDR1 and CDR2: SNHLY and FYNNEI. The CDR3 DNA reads TGTGCCAGCAGAGGGACAGCAAACTCCTACGAGCAGTACTTC. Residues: CASRGTANSYEQYF. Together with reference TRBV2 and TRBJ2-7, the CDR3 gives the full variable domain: EPEVTQTPSHQVTQMGQEVILRCVPISNHLYFYWYRQILGQKVEFLVSFYNNEISEKSEIFDDQFSVERPDGSNFTLKIRSTKLEDSAMYFCASRGTANSYEQYFGPGTRLTVT.

The CDR3 region is CASSRGLAGENEQFF. The DNA of the CDR3 is TGCGCCAGCAGCAGGGGACTAGCGGGAGAAAATGAGCAGTTCTTC. This chain links TRBV5-1 with TRBJ2-1; 14 nucleotides align to TRBD2. The trim removed 4 bases at V and 7 bases at J, leaving 4 bases unmatched. This CDR3 is 15 amino acids long. The germline gives CDR1 SGHRS, CDR2 YFSETQ.

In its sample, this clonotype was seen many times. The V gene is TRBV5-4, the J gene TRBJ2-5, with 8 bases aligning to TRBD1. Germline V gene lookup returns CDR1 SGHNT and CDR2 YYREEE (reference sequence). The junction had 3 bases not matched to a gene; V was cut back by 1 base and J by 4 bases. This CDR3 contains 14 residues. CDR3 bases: TGTGCCAGCAGCTTGCAGGGGGCCGTAGAGACCCAGTACTTC. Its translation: CASSLQGAVETQYF.

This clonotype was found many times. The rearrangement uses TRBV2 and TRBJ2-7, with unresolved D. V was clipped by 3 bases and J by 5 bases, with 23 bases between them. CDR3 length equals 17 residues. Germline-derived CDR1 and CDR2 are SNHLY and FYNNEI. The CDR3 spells CASSDRHRSYLLDEQYF. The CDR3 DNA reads TGTGCCAGCAGTGACCGTCATAGGAGTTACCTTTTGGACGAGCAGTACTTC.

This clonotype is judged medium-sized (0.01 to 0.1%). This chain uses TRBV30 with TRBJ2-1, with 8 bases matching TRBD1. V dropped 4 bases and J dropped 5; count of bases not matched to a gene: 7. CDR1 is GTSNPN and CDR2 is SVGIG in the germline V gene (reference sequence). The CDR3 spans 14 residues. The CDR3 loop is CAWTSGTGNNEQFF. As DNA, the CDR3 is TGTGCCTGGACTTCGGGGACAGGAAACAATGAGCAGTTCTTC.

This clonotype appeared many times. The CDR3 sequence: CSVEDLFTGELFF. CDR3 bases: TGCAGCGTTGAAGATCTATTTACCGGGGAGCTGTTTTTT. This chain connects TRBV29-1 to TRBJ2-2; D is unclear. This CDR3 is built from 13 residues. Germline assignment: CDR1 SQVTM and CDR2 ANQGSEA. Trimming pared 0 bases from V and 5 bases from J, leaving 7 bases between.

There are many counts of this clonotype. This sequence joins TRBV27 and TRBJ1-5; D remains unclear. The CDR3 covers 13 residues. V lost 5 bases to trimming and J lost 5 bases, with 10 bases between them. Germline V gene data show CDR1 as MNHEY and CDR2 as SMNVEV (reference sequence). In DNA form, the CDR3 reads TGTGCCAGCAGTCAAGTTAGGGATCAGCCCCAGCATTTT. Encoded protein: CASSQVRDQPQHF.